This T cell receptor beta chain was captured by sequencing in a study of blood T cell repertoires in COVID-19. CDR1 is LNHDA and CDR2 is SQIVND in the germline V gene (reference sequence). This CDR3 spans 14 amino acids. V lost 5 bases and J lost 5; bases outside the gene matches: 4. In the original workflow: Reference gene primer amplification gave nucleated cell count estimates. Here immunoSEQ multiplex PCR was the method, and the copy in TCRdb shows in-frame clones only, minus some. The V and J calls and clone size are taken from that table; D and trimming were inferred from the DNA. The sample carries some 130,000 clones, more than 90% recorded once. This clone came up once.

The specimen was peripheral blood. The sequence was obtained from a man aged 45 to 65 with active COVID-19. This sequence joins TRBV19 and TRBJ2-2; 8 bases are shared with TRBD2. DNA for the CDR3: TGTGCCAGTAGTTCCGGGGGGGTTACCGGGGAGCTGTTTTTT. This sequence encodes CASSSGGVTGELFF. Using reference TRBV19 and TRBJ2-2 for the parts outside the CDR3, the full variable domain is DGGITQSPKYLFRKEGQNVTLSCEQNLNHDAMYWYRQDPGQGLRLIYYSQIVNDFQKGDIAEGYSVSREKKESFPLTVTSAQKNPTAFYLCASSSGGVTGELFFGEGSRLTVL.